The 13 T cell receptor beta chains reported below all come from one sample, sequenced in a study of T cells in Graves' hyperthyroidism and ophthalmopathy. Amplified regions were TCR beta CDR3 sequences from RNA transcripts. A first-round RT-PCR of the TCR CDR3 used the HTBI primer set. Via MiXCR, TCRdb re-called the multiplex PCR reads, giving one row per CDR3 protein. The data show around 660,000 distinct CDR3 sequences, with roughly 46% seen just once and under 8% held by the top ten. Sequencing input: peripheral blood or thyroid tissue (not recorded which). The source of these receptors is an adult man with Graves' disease, either hyperthyroidism or ophthalmopathy (not recorded which).

V and J are TRBV3-1 and TRBJ2-5, with 9 bases aligning to TRBD2. The junction had 7 bases not matched to a gene; V was cut back by 2 bases and J by 6 bases. The CDR3 is 15 amino acids. Germline V gene data show CDR1 as LGHDT and CDR2 as YNNKEL (reference sequence). The CDR3 region is CASSQKGSGRQTQYF. The CDR3, as DNA: TGTGCCAGCAGCCAAAAAGGGAGCGGGAGGCAGACCCAGTACTTC.

The chain employs TRBV10-3 and TRBJ1-2; D not resolved. The germline V gene encodes CDR1 ENHRY and CDR2 SYGVKD. Trimming left V 10 bases short and J 4 bases short, with 19 bases between. CDR3 length: 14 residues. In DNA, the CDR3 is TGTGCCAGCGGGCCTCGACGGATCTTCTATGGCTACACCTTC. Its translation: CASGPRRIFYGYTF.

The J gene is TRBJ1-4, the V gene TRBV5-1, with 7 bases fitting TRBD1. Trimming at V came to 3 bases and at J to 5 bases, leaving 4 bases not matched to a gene. Germline V lookup: CDR1 SGHRS, CDR2 YFSETQ. The CDR3 runs 14 residues. This CDR3 is CASSSGQLNEKLFF. The CDR3 DNA follows: TGCGCCAGCAGCTCGGGACAGTTGAATGAAAAACTGTTTTTT.

This clonotype was recorded many times. V gene TRBV7-9 combines with J gene TRBJ1-1; 8 positions match TRBD1. J gave up 5 bases and V 5 bases, and 4 bases lay outside the gene matches. Germline lookup yields CDR1 SEHNR and CDR2 FQNEAQ (reference sequence). This CDR3 region has 13 residues. The CDR3 nucleotides are TGTGCCAGCAGCCAGGGGGCATTGACTGAAGCTTTCTTT. It is translated as CASSQGALTEAFF.

A few counts support this clonotype. The chain combines TRBV12-3 or TRBV12-4 with TRBJ1-2; 7 nucleotides align to TRBD1. V shed 6 bases and J 0 bases; nucleotides not matched to a gene: 7. The CDR3 spans 15 residues. Written as DNA, the CDR3 is TGTGCCAGCAGCCAGACCGGGACAGCTAACTATGGCTACACCTTC. Translation gives CASSQTGTANYGYTF.

This clonotype was seen only once. This chain links TRBV24-1 with TRBJ1-1, with D possibly matching TRBD1 (5 bases). In germline, CDR1 is KGHDR, CDR2 SFDVKD. The germline V and J ends were trimmed by 7 bases and 7 bases, with 9 bases remaining between them. The CDR3 sequence is 11 residues long. CDR3 residues: CATSGAIEAFF. The CDR3 region has the DNA TGTGCCACCAGCGGGGCGATTGAAGCTTTCTTT.

V gene TRBV2 combines with J gene TRBJ1-6; 7 nucleotides align to TRBD1. J lost 3 bases, V lost 0 bases, and 2 bases had no gene match. The germline V gene has CDR1 SNHLY and CDR2 FYNNEI. This CDR3 comprises 16 residues. Here the CDR3 DNA reads TGTGCCAGCAGTGAAGCGGGACAGCACTATAATTCACCCCTCCACTTT. Translation gives CASSEAGQHYNSPLHF.

This chain links TRBV2 with TRBJ2-5, with TRBD1 matching 7 bases. In germline, CDR1 is SNHLY, CDR2 FYNNEI. This CDR3 is 12 amino acids long. V shed 8 bases and J 5 bases; nucleotides not matched to a gene: 5. CDR3 bases: TGTGCCAGCTTACAGGGGACGGAGACCCAGTACTTC. Protein product: CASLQGTETQYF. The full variable domain, in which reference TRBV2 and TRBJ2-5 provide the parts outside the CDR3, is EPEVTQTPSHQVTQMGQEVILRCVPISNHLYFYWYRQILGQKVEFLVSFYNNEISEKSEIFDDQFSVERPDGSNFTLKIRSTKLEDSAMYFCASLQGTETQYFGPGTRLLVL.

Concerning this clonotype: One end of the junction varies from germline; a read error may be responsible. The chain carries TRBV7-3 and TRBJ1-1; D is ambiguous. This CDR3 comprises 14 residues. Germline values: CDR1 SGHTA, CDR2 FQGTGA. Here the CDR3 reads CASSQAGESTEAFF. The DNA of the CDR3 is TGCGCCAGCAGCCAAGCCGGAGAGAGCACTGAAGCTTTCTTT.

V and J are TRBV7-2 and TRBJ1-3, with D unclear. The CDR3 runs 16 residues. Germline values: CDR1 SGHTA, CDR2 FQGNSA. The V gene lost 5 bases and the J gene lost 2 bases, with 16 bases spanning the gap. DNA of the CDR3: TGTGCCAGCAGCCTGACACCGGGGTCAACTGGAAACACCATATATTTT. Translation: CASSLTPGSTGNTIYF. Full variable domain (remainder filled in from reference TRBV7-2 and TRBJ1-3): GAGVSQSPSNKVTEKGKDVELRCDPISGHTALYWYRQSLGQGLEFLIYFQGNSAPDKSGLPSDRFSAERTGGSVSTLTIQRTQQEDSAVYLCASSLTPGSTGNTIYFGEGSWLTVV.

This clonotype was recorded many times. The chain employs TRBV20-1 and TRBJ2-7; 9 positions agree with TRBD2. Germline V lookup: CDR1 DFQATT, CDR2 SNEGSKA (reference sequence). V lost 6 bases, J lost 5 bases, and 2 bases stayed unmatched. This CDR3 spans 11 amino acids. This chain's CDR3 is CSATSGNEQYF. The CDR3 DNA reads TGCAGTGCGACTAGCGGCAACGAGCAGTACTTC.

There are many counts of this clonotype. The DNA is omitted, as the CDR3 cannot be located on it reliably, and the CDR3 follows TCRdb's listing. The chain has TRBV24-1 and TRBJ1-5. The germline V gene has CDR1 KGHDR and CDR2 SFDVKD. The CDR3 has 13 amino acids, counting both end residues. The CDR3 spells CATSDLHQQPQHF.

This clonotype occurred many times. The gene calls are TRBV7-8 and TRBJ1-6, with 8 bases identical to TRBD1. V lost 5 bases to trimming and J lost 9 bases; unmatched junction nucleotides: 6. The length of the CDR3 is 14 residues. Germline CDR1 is SGHVS and CDR2 is FQNEAQ. CDR3 DNA sequence: TGTGCCAGCAGCATGGACAGGGCGAGTTCACCCCTCCACTTT. It yields the protein CASSMDRASSPLHF.